The 27 T cell receptor beta chains presented below share a single source sample, sequenced in a study of patients and donors after allogeneic stem cell transplantation. TCRdb reprocessed the RT-PCR reads via MiXCR and lists one record per CDR3 protein. Of 50,000 to 60,000 distinct CDR3 sequences detected, approximately 12% appear once; the ten largest clones hold around 32%. The sample consisted of blood, either unsorted or a sorted T cell fraction (not recorded which). The receptors were gathered from a human donor who was either an allogeneic HSCT recipient or a stem cell or donor lymphocyte infusion donor (not recorded which). It is not recorded whose cells these are; they may come from a transplant donor.

The table lists this clonotype with a count of one. The chain combines TRBV7-9 with TRBJ2-2; 7 bases align to TRBD1. Germline trimming cut 6 bases from V and 0 bases from J; bases unmatched to any gene: 10. The CDR3 runs to 17 residues. Germline-derived CDR1 and CDR2 are SEHNR and FQNEAQ (reference sequence). In DNA, the CDR3 is TGTGCCAGCAGACCCACAGGGGCCCGATCGAACACCGGGGAGCTGTTTTTT. It codes for CASRPTGARSNTGELFF.

This clonotype has just a few counts. The rearrangement joins TRBV7-6 to TRBJ2-1; maybe TRBD1 (5 bases). Germline CDR1 and CDR2: SGHVS and FNYEAQ. The CDR3 is 12 amino acids. Trimming cost V 5 bases and J 8 bases, with 10 bases left between them. Written as DNA, the CDR3 is TGTGCCAGCAGCACCAGGGTAGATGAGCAGTTCTTC. It codes for CASSTRVDEQFF.

The V call is TRBV13, the J call TRBJ2-1; D might be TRBD2 (5 bases). Deletions cut 6 bases from V and 7 bases from J, with 13 bases between. Germline V gives CDR1 PRHDT, CDR2 FYEKMQ (reference sequence). The CDR3 extends over 13 amino acids. CDR3 in amino acids: CASSTGKWNEQFF. For the CDR3, the DNA is TGTGCCAGCAGTACGGGGAAATGGAATGAGCAGTTCTTC.

This clonotype was counted many times. DNA of the CDR3: TGTGCCAGCAGTTTTGGGGGCAGCCCTAACTATGGCTACACCTTC. Protein: CASSFGGSPNYGYTF. This chain joins TRBV27 and TRBJ1-2; tentative D call: TRBD1 (6 bases). The CDR3 is made up of 15 amino acids. Trimming stripped 3 bases from V and 0 bases from J, with 11 bases between. Germline loops: CDR1 MNHEY, CDR2 SMNVEV (reference sequence).

J is TRBJ2-1 and V is TRBV7-9; the D is unclear. Germline loops: CDR1 SEHNR, CDR2 FQNEAQ (reference sequence). The CDR3 extends over 14 amino acids. Trimming removed 3 bases from V and 6 bases from J, with 12 bases in between. The CDR3 reads CASSFKEHVNEQFF. The CDR3, as DNA: TGTGCCAGCAGCTTTAAAGAGCACGTCAATGAGCAGTTCTTC.

Ten or more counts support this clonotype. The V and J genes are TRBV3-1 and TRBJ1-1; 7 bases map to TRBD1. CDR3 size: 18 residues. V trimming: 2 bases; J trimming: 0 bases; junction bases outside the gene matches: 12. Per germline, CDR1 LGHDT and CDR2 YNNKEL (reference sequence). In nucleotides, the CDR3 is TGTGCCAGCAGCCAATTCTCCGGGACAGCGCATATGAACACTGAAGCTTTCTTT. Encoded protein: CASSQFSGTAHMNTEAFF. Combining the CDR3 with reference TRBV3-1 and TRBJ1-1 gives the whole variable domain DTAVSQTPKYLVTQMGNDKSIKCEQNLGHDTMYWYKQDSKKFLKIMFSYNNKELIINETVPNRFSPKSPDKAHLNLHINSLELGDSAVYFCASSQFSGTAHMNTEAFFGQGTRLTVV.

In this sample, this clonotype turned up many times. The V gene is TRBV11-2, the J gene TRBJ1-1; D might be TRBD1 (6 bases). Per germline, CDR1 SGHAT and CDR2 FQNNGV. V shed 4 bases and J shed 7 bases, with 16 bases lying between them. CDR3 length: 14 amino acids. CDR3 loop: CASSSVTGVFEAFF. CDR3 DNA sequence: TGTGCCAGCAGCTCGGTGACAGGCGTCTTTGAAGCTTTCTTT.

The chain's CDR3 is CASSLNPSYEQYF. The CDR3 DNA reads as TGTGCCAGCAGCTTAAACCCATCCTACGAGCAGTACTTC. The rearrangement links TRBV7-6 to TRBJ2-7, with D unresolved. Germline CDR1 reads SGHVS; CDR2 reads FNYEAQ. V lost 2 bases to trimming and J lost 1 base, with 6 bases between them. This CDR3 comprises 13 residues.

This clonotype was seen a handful of times. V usage is TRBV2 and J usage is TRBJ2-3; D might be TRBD1 (5 bases). The CDR3 runs to 11 residues. Germline values: CDR1 SNHLY, CDR2 FYNNEI. V was pared by 8 bases and J by 6 bases, with 9 bases between. Here the CDR3 reads CASWGKDTQYF. CDR3 DNA: TGTGCCAGCTGGGGCAAGGATACGCAGTATTTT.

Remarks on this clonotype: It may be a read error: a sequence one base away is much more abundant. The chain combines TRBV6-5 with TRBJ2-5; D unresolved. The CDR3 runs to 12 residues. Between the trimmed V and J ends, which lost 0 bases and 5 bases, there was a span of 4 bases. Per the germline V gene, CDR1 is MNHEY and CDR2 is SVGAGI. CDR3 coding DNA: TGTGCCAGCAGTTACTCGAAGGAGACCCAGTACTTC. This codes for CASSYSKETQYF.

This clonotype was counted only a few times. The rearrangement links TRBV3-1 to TRBJ1-5; D perhaps matches TRBD1 (6 bases). Per germline, CDR1 LGHDT and CDR2 YNNKEL (reference sequence). This CDR3 comprises 15 residues. Trimming stripped 1 base from V and 8 bases from J, with 15 bases between. CDR3 DNA: TGTGCCAGCAGCCAAGGGCTTACAGGGATAGAGCCCCAGCATTTT. This gives the protein CASSQGLTGIEPQHF.

This clonotype was seen more than once but under ten times. The chain uses TRBV3-1 and TRBJ2-2, with 9 nucleotides matching TRBD1. V lost 3 bases and J lost 3; bases outside the gene matches: 5. In germline, CDR1 is LGHDT, CDR2 YNNKEL (reference sequence). The CDR3 covers 16 residues. The CDR3 sequence: CASSHLTGGHTGELFF. The CDR3 bases are TGTGCCAGCAGCCACCTGACAGGGGGACACACCGGGGAGCTGTTTTTT.

This clonotype has only one observation. V and J are TRBV10-2 and TRBJ2-3; the match to TRBD1 covers 9 bases. The CDR3 runs to 14 residues. Per germline, CDR1 WSHSY and CDR2 SAAADI. After removal of 8 bases from V and 1 base from J, the junction contained 4 bases not matched to a gene. CDR3: CASARDRGTDTQYF. The CDR3 coding sequence is TGCGCCAGCGCCCGGGACAGGGGCACAGATACGCAGTATTTT.

This chain connects TRBV6-5 to TRBJ2-6; D remains unclear. The CDR3 sequence is 13 residues long. V lost 2 bases and J 12 bases, leaving 11 bases between the germline ends. Germline V gene data show CDR1 as MNHEY and CDR2 as SVGAGI. This chain's CDR3 is CASSYLRASVLTF. For the CDR3, the DNA is TGTGCCAGCAGTTACCTTCGGGCTTCCGTCCTGACTTTC.

The V gene is TRBV10-3, the J gene TRBJ1-4; TRBD1 matches at 7 bases. The CDR3 covers 14 residues. Losses at the gene ends were 2 bases for V and 8 bases for J; bases not matched to a gene: 5. Germline loops: CDR1 ENHRY, CDR2 SYGVKD. The CDR3 spells CAISERQGGEKLFF. The CDR3 nucleotides are TGTGCCATCAGTGAGAGACAGGGTGGCGAAAAACTGTTTTTT.

This clonotype has at least ten counts. The genes are TRBV6-2 or TRBV6-3 and TRBJ1-5, with D possibly matching TRBD1 (5 bases). From germline, CDR1 is MNHEY and CDR2 SVGEGT. The CDR3 length is 15 residues. V lost 6 bases and J lost 0, with 12 bases in between. Written as DNA, the CDR3 is TGTGCCAGCAGCTCTGACAGCTATAGCAATCAGCCCCAGCATTTT. This gives the protein CASSSDSYSNQPQHF.

This clonotype was seen many times. V gene TRBV5-1 combines with J gene TRBJ2-7, with TRBD2 as a possible D gene (5 bases). The germline CDR1 and CDR2 sequences are SGHRS and YFSETQ. Trimming cost V 5 bases and J 3 bases, with 24 bases left between them. The CDR3 consists of 17 residues. CDR3 DNA sequence: TGCGCCAGCAGGATGCGCGAGGGCCCCGGAGAACGCTACGAGCAGTACTTC. Its protein is CASRMREGPGERYEQYF. The full variable domain, in which reference TRBV5-1 and TRBJ2-7 provide the parts outside the CDR3, is KAGVTQTPRYLIKTRGQQVTLSCSPISGHRSVSWYQQTPGQGLQFLFEYFSETQRNKGNFPGRFSGRQFSNSRSEMNVSTLELGDSALYLCASRMREGPGERYEQYFGPGTRLTVT.

The chain's CDR3 is CASSLQGIDQETQYF. CDR3 bases: TGTGCCAGCAGCTTACAGGGGATCGACCAAGAGACCCAGTACTTC. This chain uses TRBV7-9 with TRBJ2-5, with TRBD1 as a possible D gene (6 bases). The germline gives CDR1 SEHNR, CDR2 FQNEAQ (reference sequence). The V and J ends lost 2 bases and 0 bases respectively, with 10 bases between them. The CDR3 runs 15 residues.

This clonotype came up many times. The V and J genes are TRBV18 and TRBJ2-1; TRBD1 agrees at 8 bases. Per germline, CDR1 KGHSH and CDR2 LQKENI. The V gene end was trimmed by 3 bases and the J gene end by 7 bases; junction bases not matched to a gene: 2. The CDR3 contains 13 residues. The CDR3: CASSPGQANEQFF. The CDR3 bases are TGTGCCAGCTCACCGGGACAGGCAAATGAGCAGTTCTTC.

J is TRBJ2-1 and V is TRBV7-4; 7 nucleotides agree with TRBD2. CDR1 and CDR2 from the germline V gene are SGHVT and SQSDAQ. CDR3 length: 13 amino acids. The trim removed 8 bases at V and 2 bases at J, leaving 3 bases unmatched. The CDR3 is CASCLAAYNEQFF. For the CDR3, the DNA is TGTGCCAGCTGCCTAGCGGCCTACAATGAGCAGTTCTTC. The whole variable domain, remainder taken from reference TRBV7-4 and TRBJ2-1, is GAGVSQSPRYKVAKRGRDVALRCDSISGHVTLYWYRQTLGQGSEVLTYSQSDAQRDKSGRPSGRFSAERPERSVSTLKIQRTEQGDSAVYLCASCLAAYNEQFFGPGTRLTVL.

This clonotype was seen a handful of times. The chain uses TRBV7-9 and TRBJ2-1, with 8 bases that match TRBD1. Germline V gene sequence: CDR1 SEHNR, CDR2 FQNEAQ (reference sequence). V gave up 6 bases and J gave up 6 bases; unmatched junction bases: 10. The CDR3 is 15 amino acids. The CDR3 region is CASRPRQGMINEQFF. The CDR3 DNA follows: TGTGCCAGCAGACCCAGACAGGGGATGATCAATGAGCAGTTCTTC.

This chain connects TRBV14 to TRBJ2-1; D is unclear. The CDR3 has 15 residues. V gave up 3 bases and J gave up 8 bases, with 17 bases separating them. CDR1 and CDR2 from the germline V gene are SGHDN and FVKESK. The CDR3 is CASSQDLAGIDEQFF. The CDR3 coding sequence is TGTGCCAGCAGCCAGGATCTTGCAGGTATCGATGAGCAGTTCTTC.

The V gene is TRBV6-5, the J gene TRBJ2-7; D unresolved. This CDR3 is built from 15 residues. Germline V lookup: CDR1 MNHEY, CDR2 SVGAGI. V lost 2 bases and J lost 0, with 11 bases in between. DNA for the CDR3: TGTGCCAGCAGTTACCGGACGGTTAGCTCCTACGAGCAGTACTTC. This translates into CASSYRTVSSYEQYF.

This sequence joins TRBV18 and TRBJ1-3; possible D gene TRBD1, 5 bases. There are 13 residues in the CDR3. The V and J ends lost 5 bases and 0 bases respectively, with 5 bases between them. Germline CDR1 and CDR2: KGHSH and LQKENI. DNA for the CDR3: TGTGCCAGCTCAGGGGGCTCTGGAAACACCATATATTTT. As protein: CASSGGSGNTIYF.

J is TRBJ2-4 and V is TRBV20-1, with 10 bases lining up with TRBD1. Germline V gives CDR1 DFQATT, CDR2 SNEGSKA (reference sequence). This CDR3 is 17 amino acids long. V shed 3 bases, J shed 5 bases, and the junction held 13 bases outside the gene matches. CDR3 sequence (DNA): TGCAGTGCTAGCCCCGGGACAGGGGCCTTTTCCGAAAACATTCAGTACTTC. The encoded protein is CSASPGTGAFSENIQYF.

The chain links TRBV28 to TRBJ2-4, with TRBD1 matching 7 bases. There are 14 residues in the CDR3. Looked up from germline, CDR1 is MDHEN and CDR2 is SYDVKM. Unmatched junction bases numbered 8, after V lost 6 bases and J lost 6 bases. This CDR3 reads CASRVQGKGNIQYF. In nucleotides, the CDR3 is TGTGCCAGCAGAGTACAGGGGAAGGGAAACATTCAGTACTTC. Drawing the rest from reference TRBV28 and TRBJ2-4, the complete variable domain is DVKVTQSSRYLVKRTGEKVFLECVQDMDHENMFWYRQDPGLGLRLIYFSYDVKMKEKGDIPEGYSVSREKKERFSLILESASTNQTSMYLCASRVQGKGNIQYFGAGTRLSVL.

This clonotype was picked up many times. The chain employs TRBV9 and TRBJ1-6; D not resolved. The germline gives CDR1 SGDLS, CDR2 YYNGEE. This CDR3 has 18 amino acids. V lost 0 bases and J lost 5, with 18 bases in between. CDR3 region: CASSVEQSINPDNSPLHF. The CDR3 bases are TGTGCCAGCAGCGTAGAACAGTCAATTAACCCCGATAATTCACCCCTCCACTTT.